Listed below are T cell receptor beta chains from one sample, sequenced in a study of blood T cell repertoires in COVID-19. Clones were sequenced by immunoSEQ multiplex PCR, and TCRdb holds only the in-frame ones, with some missing. The sample lists approximately 170,000 clones; 81% were seen once. Sequencing was carried out using peripheral blood. The source of these receptors is a man in his 60s with active or convalescent COVID-19. CDR3s include the opening cysteine and the closing phenylalanine or tryptophan. Each record gives: D gene, V gene, J gene, clone size, CDR3 DNA, CDR3 protein. The D gene is left open where the match is weak. Some rows have no size entry. The others give once, few or many, or a class for an expanded clone.

D: NA; V: TRBV18; J: TRBJ2-7; size: NA; DNA: TGTGCCAGCTCACCACCAGCCGTCCCCTACGAGCAGTACTTC; CDR3: CASSPPAVPYEQYF
D: TRBD1; V: TRBV14; J: TRBJ1-2; size: few; DNA: TGTGCCAGCAGCCGACAGGGCCTAGCTAACTATGGCTACACCTTC; CDR3: CASSRQGLANYGYTF
D: TRBD2; V: TRBV9; J: TRBJ2-7; size: few; DNA: TGTGCCAGCAGCGAAAAGAGCGGGACCACCTACGAGCAGTACTTC; CDR3: CASSEKSGTTYEQYF
D: NA; V: TRBV21-1; J: TRBJ2-5; size: NA; DNA: TGTGCCAGCAGCAAAGCGGCCCACGGAAACCGGGATCGGGAGACCCAGTACTTC; CDR3: CASSKAAHGNRDRETQYF
D: TRBD2; V: TRBV6-5; J: TRBJ2-1; size: NA; DNA: TGTGCCAGCAGTAGGGGAGGGAGCACTGGTGAGCAGTTCTTC; CDR3: CASSRGGSTGEQFF
D: TRBD2; V: TRBV9; J: TRBJ2-1; size: few; DNA: TGTGCCAGCAGCCCACGACTAGCTGGCGATGAGCAGTTCTTC; CDR3: CASSPRLAGDEQFF
D: TRBD2; V: TRBV28; J: TRBJ2-4; size: NA; DNA: TGTGCCAGCGTGTTAGCGGGCGGTGGGGCCAAAAACATTCAGTACTTC; CDR3: CASVLAGGGAKNIQYF
D: TRBD1; V: TRBV6-5; J: TRBJ1-3; size: NA; DNA: TGTGCCAGCCAAACCGGGAGGGGGCCGAGTTACACCATATATTTT; CDR3: CASQTGRGPSYTIYF
D: NA; V: TRBV6-6; J: TRBJ1-1; size: NA; DNA: TGTGCCAGCAGGTGGGAGGCGATGAACACTGAAGCTTTCTTT; CDR3: CASRWEAMNTEAFF
D: TRBD1; V: TRBV18; J: TRBJ2-1; size: NA; DNA: TGTGCCAGCTCAACGGCGCGGACAGGTACCTACAATGAGCAGTTCTTC; CDR3: CASSTARTGTYNEQFF
D: NA; V: TRBV7-8; J: TRBJ1-3; size: NA; DNA: TGTGCCAGCAGCCAAGTGGGGGGGTCTGGAAACACCATATATTTT; CDR3: CASSQVGGSGNTIYF
D: NA; V: TRBV21-1; J: TRBJ1-2; size: NA; DNA: TGTGCCAGCAGCAAATTATGCAGGAACTATGGCTACACCTTC; CDR3: CASSKLCRNYGYTF
D: TRBD2; V: TRBV2; J: TRBJ2-5; size: NA; DNA: TGTGCCAGCAGGAACTGGACTAGCGGGGGGGCCGAAGAGACCCAGTACTTC; CDR3: CASRNWTSGGAEETQYF
D: TRBD1; V: TRBV27; J: TRBJ1-5; size: NA; DNA: TGTGCCAGCAGTAGTGGACAGGGGGCGCATAGGAGCAATCAGCCCCAGCATTTT; CDR3: CASSSGQGAHRSNQPQHF
D: NA; V: TRBV7-2; J: TRBJ2-1; size: NA; DNA: TGTGCCAGCAGCGTCGCAGGGGCTCGGGAGCAGTTCTTC; CDR3: CASSVAGAREQFF
D: TRBD2; V: TRBV6-6; J: TRBJ2-7; size: NA; DNA: TGTGCCAGCTCCTCGGGACTAGCGAACGAGCAGTACTTC; CDR3: CASSSGLANEQYF
D: TRBD2; V: TRBV5-1; J: TRBJ2-7; size: NA; DNA: TGCGCCAGCTCAATCCCTAGCGGGGCCCGACCTAACGAGCAGTACTTC; CDR3: CASSIPSGARPNEQYF
D: NA; V: TRBV21-1; J: TRBJ2-7; size: NA; DNA: TGTGCCAGCAGCAAAGCCCGGACAGGGCTCGGGCCCTACGAGCAGTACTTC; CDR3: CASSKARTGLGPYEQYF
D: NA; V: TRBV11-2; J: TRBJ2-1; size: once; DNA: TGTGCCAGCAGCTTCGTGCCCGTCTGGGCAGATTACAATGAGCAGTTCTTC; CDR3: CASSFVPVWADYNEQFF
D: NA; V: TRBV3-1/TRBV3-2; J: TRBJ2-5; size: NA; DNA: TGTGCCAGCAGCCAAGACCAGGAAAAAAAAGAGACCCAGTACTTC; CDR3: CASSQDQEKKETQYF
D: NA; V: TRBV25-1; J: TRBJ1-1; size: NA; DNA: TGTGCCAGCAGTCGGGACACTGAAGCTTTCTTT; CDR3: CASSRDTEAFF
D: NA; V: TRBV18; J: TRBJ1-1; size: NA; DNA: TGTGCCAGCTCACCCCCCCCGCCGGGGGGAGCTTTCTTT; CDR3: CASSPPPPGGAFF
D: NA; V: TRBV14; J: TRBJ2-2; size: NA; DNA: TGTGCCAGCAGCCCACTCCGGGCCGGGGAGCTGTTTTTT; CDR3: CASSPLRAGELFF
D: TRBD1; V: TRBV5-4; J: TRBJ1-2; size: NA; DNA: TGTGCCAGCAGCGCCTCAGGGGGGCGCAACTATGGCTACACCTTC; CDR3: CASSASGGRNYGYTF
D: TRBD1; V: TRBV5-4; J: TRBJ1-6; size: NA; DNA: TGTGCCAGCAGCGTACAGGGGGTGGATTCACCCCTCCACTTT; CDR3: CASSVQGVDSPLHF
D: NA; V: TRBV27; J: TRBJ2-7; size: NA; DNA: TGTGCCAGCAGCACAGCTTCTGCCTACGAGCAGTACTTC; CDR3: CASSTASAYEQYF
D: NA; V: TRBV19; J: TRBJ1-6; size: once; DNA: TGTGCCAGTAAAACAGGGAATAATTCACCCCTCCACTTT; CDR3: CASKTGNNSPLHF
D: NA; V: TRBV4-1; J: TRBJ2-7; size: NA; DNA: TGCGCCAGCAGCCGAGATGAAGGGGCCAGCTACGAGCAGTACTTC; CDR3: CASSRDEGASYEQYF
D: TRBD1; V: TRBV30; J: TRBJ1-6; size: NA; DNA: TGTGCCTGGAGTGGTGACAGGGGGCGCAGCTCCTATAATTCACCCCTCCACTTT; CDR3: CAWSGDRGRSSYNSPLHF
D: TRBD2; V: TRBV4-1; J: TRBJ2-7; size: few; DNA: TGCGCCAGCAGCCAAGATTGGGGGACTAGCGGACACTACGAGCAGTACTTC; CDR3: CASSQDWGTSGHYEQYF
D: TRBD2; V: TRBV5-1; J: TRBJ2-7; size: NA; DNA: TGCGCCAGCAGCTCGGGCGGCGGGAGCGGGTACGAGCAGTACTTC; CDR3: CASSSGGGSGYEQYF
D: NA; V: TRBV18; J: TRBJ1-5; size: NA; DNA: TGTGCCAGCTCACCACAGAGCGGTGGCAATCAGCCCCAGCATTTT; CDR3: CASSPQSGGNQPQHF
D: NA; V: TRBV9; J: TRBJ1-6; size: NA; DNA: TGTGCCAGCAGCCGCTCAGATAATTCACCCCTCCACTTT; CDR3: CASSRSDNSPLHF
D: NA; V: TRBV28; J: TRBJ2-5; size: NA; DNA: TGTGCCAGCAGCGACCCCGGGACAAAACAAGAGACCCAGTACTTC; CDR3: CASSDPGTKQETQYF
D: NA; V: TRBV2; J: TRBJ2-3; size: NA; DNA: TGTGCCAGCAGCCAAAAGACTCTCACAGATACGCAGTATTTT; CDR3: CASSQKTLTDTQYF
D: NA; V: TRBV11-3; J: TRBJ2-5; size: NA; DNA: TGTGCCAGCAGCTTAGGATTAGCGGAAGAGACCCAGTACTTC; CDR3: CASSLGLAEETQYF
D: TRBD1; V: TRBV6-1; J: TRBJ1-1; size: NA; DNA: TGTGCCAGCAGTGAAAGGACAGGGCGCACTGAAGCTTTCTTT; CDR3: CASSERTGRTEAFF
D: TRBD2; V: TRBV11-2; J: TRBJ2-3; size: NA; DNA: TGTGCCAGCAGCTTAGGCCAGGCGGGGGGCCATTCAGATACGCAGTATTTT; CDR3: CASSLGQAGGHSDTQYF
D: NA; V: TRBV2; J: TRBJ1-2; size: NA; DNA: TGTGCCAGCAGAATGGCAGAAACTAACTATGGCTACACCTTC; CDR3: CASRMAETNYGYTF
D: TRBD1; V: TRBV6-5; J: TRBJ1-5; size: NA; DNA: TGTGCCAGCAGTTACTCGAGGGCAGGGGGCGGTCAGCCCCAGCATTTT; CDR3: CASSYSRAGGGQPQHF
D: NA; V: TRBV29-1; J: TRBJ2-5; size: NA; DNA: TGCAGCGTTGGCGGGACAGCCCAAGAGACCCAGTACTTC; CDR3: CSVGGTAQETQYF
D: NA; V: TRBV11-2; J: TRBJ1-4; size: few; DNA: TGTGCCAGCAGCTTAGGACAGACTAATGAAAAACTGTTTTTT; CDR3: CASSLGQTNEKLFF
D: NA; V: TRBV27; J: TRBJ1-6; size: NA; DNA: TGTGCCAGCAGTTGGTTGAGCCCCGACCGGGGTCAATCACCCCTCCACTTT; CDR3: CASSWLSPDRGQSPLHF
D: NA; V: TRBV24-1; J: TRBJ1-1; size: NA; DNA: TGTGCCACCCGGGGGGCAGCGAACACTGAAGCTTTCTTT; CDR3: CATRGAANTEAFF
D: NA; V: TRBV19; J: TRBJ2-5; size: once; DNA: TGTGCCAGTAGTCTCACCCAGCTTGCGGGGAGACAAGAGACCCAGTACTTC; CDR3: CASSLTQLAGRQETQYF
D: TRBD1; V: TRBV7-2; J: TRBJ1-5; size: NA; DNA: TGTGCCAGCAGCATTGACAGGGGGCATCAGCCCCAGCATTTT; CDR3: CASSIDRGHQPQHF
D: NA; V: TRBV6-5; J: TRBJ1-4; size: NA; DNA: TGTGCCAGCAAACCAGGAACTAATGAAAAACTGTTTTTT; CDR3: CASKPGTNEKLFF
D: TRBD1; V: TRBV7-2; J: TRBJ1-2; size: NA; DNA: TGTGCCAGCAGCTTAGGGGGCCAGGGGGCATATGGCTACACCTTC; CDR3: CASSLGGQGAYGYTF
D: TRBD1; V: TRBV29-1; J: TRBJ2-5; size: NA; DNA: TGCAGCGTTGTGGACAGGGGGGAGACCCAGTACTTC; CDR3: CSVVDRGETQYF
D: NA; V: TRBV6-4; J: TRBJ2-1; size: few; DNA: TGTGCCAGCTTGGGCACGCATCGAGGACTTAAGGTTGAGCAGTTCTTC; CDR3: CASLGTHRGLKVEQFF
D: NA; V: TRBV11-3; J: TRBJ2-1; size: NA; DNA: TGTGCCAGCAGCTCACGCGGGGGGACAGCCTACAATGAGCAGTTCTTC; CDR3: CASSSRGGTAYNEQFF
D: TRBD1; V: TRBV5-1; J: TRBJ2-5; size: NA; DNA: TGCGCCAGCAGCTCGTTGACAGGGGTAATGGAGACCCAGTACTTC; CDR3: CASSSLTGVMETQYF
D: TRBD1; V: TRBV10-3; J: TRBJ1-5; size: once; DNA: TGTGCCATCAGTGCTACAGGGGGCTATGGCAATCAGCCCCAGCATTTT; CDR3: CAISATGGYGNQPQHF